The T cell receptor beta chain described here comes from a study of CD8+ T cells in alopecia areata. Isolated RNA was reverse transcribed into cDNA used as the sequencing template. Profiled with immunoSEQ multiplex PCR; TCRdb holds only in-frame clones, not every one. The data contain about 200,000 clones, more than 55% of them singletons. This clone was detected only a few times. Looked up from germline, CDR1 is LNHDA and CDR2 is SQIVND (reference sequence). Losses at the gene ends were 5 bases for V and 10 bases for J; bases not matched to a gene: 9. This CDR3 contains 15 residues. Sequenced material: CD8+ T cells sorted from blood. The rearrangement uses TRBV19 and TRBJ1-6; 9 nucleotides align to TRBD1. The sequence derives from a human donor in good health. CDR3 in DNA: TGTGCCAGTAGTCGAGGTAGGGACAGGGCCTCACCCCTCCACTTT. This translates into CASSRGRDRASPLHF.